This T cell receptor beta chain stems from a study of blood T cell repertoires in COVID-19. Study at large: PBMCs, B-cell-depleted T cells, or T cells provided the cDNA or gDNA that made up the material.

Here immunoSEQ multiplex PCR was the method, and the copy in TCRdb shows in-frame clones only, minus some. The table lists 150,000 to 160,000 clones, about 73% of them singletons. The junction had 4 bases not matched to a gene; V was cut back by 5 bases and J by 0 bases. This CDR3 contains 15 residues. The V gene's germline CDR1 is KGHDR and CDR2 SFDVKD. The origin of this receptor is a man older than 75 with acute or convalescent COVID-19. The chain recombines TRBV24-1 with TRBJ2-3; 7 bases line up with TRBD2. The sample was peripheral blood. For the CDR3, the DNA is TGTGCCACCAGTGGATCTAGCGGCAGCACAGATACGCAGTATTTT. Translating it yields CATSGSSGSTDTQYF.